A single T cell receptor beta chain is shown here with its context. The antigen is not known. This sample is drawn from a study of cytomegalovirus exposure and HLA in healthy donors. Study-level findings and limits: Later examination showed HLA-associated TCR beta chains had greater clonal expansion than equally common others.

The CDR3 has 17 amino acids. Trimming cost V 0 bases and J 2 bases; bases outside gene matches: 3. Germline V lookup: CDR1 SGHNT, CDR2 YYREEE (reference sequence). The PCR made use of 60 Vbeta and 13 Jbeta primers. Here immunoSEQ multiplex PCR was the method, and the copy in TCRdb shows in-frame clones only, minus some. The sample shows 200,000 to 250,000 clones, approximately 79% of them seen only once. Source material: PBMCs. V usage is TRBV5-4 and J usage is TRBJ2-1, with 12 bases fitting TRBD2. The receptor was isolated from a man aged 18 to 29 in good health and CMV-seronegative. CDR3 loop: CASSLAPSGGAYNEQFF. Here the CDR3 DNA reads TGTGCCAGCAGCTTGGCTCCTAGCGGGGGGGCCTACAATGAGCAGTTCTTC.